This is a list of T cell receptor beta chains from one sample in a study of metastatic and nonmetastatic thyroid tumors. TCRdb reprocessed the PCR reads via MiXCR. This sample has 30,000 to 40,000 clones, with approximately 32% found just once. Sequencing used blood. These receptors came from a female donor with papillary thyroid cancer or a benign thyroid nodule (not recorded which). Some clones in this sample may be carry-over from other donors' samples. CDR3s include the opening cysteine and the closing phenylalanine or tryptophan. Fields, in order: D gene, clone size, V gene, J gene, CDR3 protein, CDR3 DNA. The D gene is left open where the match is weak. Some rows have no size entry. The others give once, few or many, or a class for an expanded clone.

TRBD2	many	TRBV6-1	TRBJ2-3	CASSHQAGPLADTQYF	TGTGCCAGCAGCCACCAAGCGGGACCCCTGGCGGATACGCAGTATTTT
-	-	TRBV5-1	TRBJ2-5	CASSLGQETQYF	TGCGCCAGCAGCTTGGGCCAAGAGACCCAGTACTTC
TRBD2	many	TRBV20-1	TRBJ2-5	CSARGGTSQETQYF	TGCAGTGCTAGGGGTGGGACTAGCCAAGAGACCCAGTACTTC
-	many	TRBV9	TRBJ2-7	CASSAWGAYEQYF	TGTGCCAGCAGCGCGTGGGGGGCCTACGAGCAGTACTTC
-	few	TRBV2	TRBJ2-7	CASSELEAYEQYF	TGTGCCAGCAGTGAACTAGAAGCCTACGAGCAGTACTTC
TRBD1	few	TRBV6-1	TRBJ1-5	CASSEYGTGPLNQPQHF	TGTGCCAGCAGTGAATATGGGACAGGTCCCCTCAATCAGCCCCAGCATTTT
-	-	TRBV7-8	TRBJ2-7	CASSVDSYEQYF	TGTGCCAGCAGCGTGGACAGTTACGAGCAGTACTTC
TRBD1	-	TRBV20-1	TRBJ1-5	CSADRGSNQPQHF	TGCAGTGCCGACAGGGGTAGCAATCAGCCCCAGCATTTT
-	-	TRBV20-1	TRBJ1-2	CSAGSQAMGYGYTF	TGCAGTGCGGGAAGTCAAGCTATGGGCTATGGCTACACCTTC
TRBD1	-	TRBV3-1	TRBJ1-4	CASSPLGTGGKLFF	TGTGCCAGCAGCCCTTTGGGAACAGGGGGAAAACTGTTTTTT
TRBD2	many	TRBV6-1	TRBJ2-5	CASSWTAGLALETQYF	TGTGCCAGCAGCTGGACAGCTGGACTAGCTCTGGAGACCCAGTACTTC
-	few	TRBV2	TRBJ2-7	CAIPVRGPISYEQYF	TGTGCCATCCCAGTAAGGGGACCCATCTCCTACGAGCAGTACTTC
-	-	TRBV30	TRBJ1-1	CAWSVLRQAEAFF	TGTGCCTGGAGTGTACTACGACAGGCGGAAGCTTTCTTT
-	few	TRBV30	TRBJ1-4	CAWSFAVNEKLFF	TGTGCCTGGAGTTTTGCGGTTAATGAAAAACTGTTTTTT
-	-	TRBV20-1	TRBJ1-1	CSARGIQGKTEAFF	TGCAGTGCTAGAGGTATACAGGGAAAGACTGAAGCTTTCTTT
-	few	TRBV28	TRBJ2-2	CASSTRQGELFF	TGTGCCAGCAGCACGAGACAGGGGGAGCTGTTTTTT
-	few	TRBV6-1	TRBJ1-5	CASSPLPGTENQPQHF	TGTGCCAGCAGTCCTCTCCCCGGGACGGAAAATCAGCCCCAGCATTTT
TRBD2	many	TRBV7-3	TRBJ2-1	CASSLTGGEQFF	TGTGCCAGCAGCTTAACCGGGGGGGAGCAGTTCTTC
-	few	TRBV11-2	TRBJ2-7	CASSFFLHEQYF	TGTGCCAGCAGCTTTTTCCTCCACGAGCAGTACTTC
TRBD1	many	TRBV4-1	TRBJ1-1	CASSQLHRGGTEAFF	TGCGCCAGCAGCCAACTCCACAGGGGTGGCACTGAAGCTTTCTTT
TRBD2	medium-sized	TRBV28	TRBJ2-1	CASRSSGGPSSYNEQFF	TGTGCCAGCAGAAGCAGCGGGGGGCCTAGCTCCTACAATGAGCAGTTCTTC
-	-	TRBV30	TRBJ1-1	CAQQENTEAFF	TGTGCCCAGCAGGAGAACACTGAAGCTTTCTTT
TRBD2	once	TRBV7-8	TRBJ2-7	CASSLGGRNEQYF	TGTGCCAGCAGCTTAGGCGGGAGGAACGAGCAGTACTTC
-	-	TRBV4-1	TRBJ2-1	CSSSQGASVNFF	TGCTCCAGCAGCCAAGGGGCTAGCGTGAATTTCTTC
-	-	TRBV7-3	TRBJ2-2	CASSLTGAWDLFF	TGTGCCAGCAGCTTAACCGGGGCCTGGGATCTGTTTTTT
TRBD1	many	TRBV6-4	TRBJ2-3	CASTTMSDGTGLAPDTQYF	TGTGCCAGCACCACAATGTCCGACGGGACAGGATTGGCCCCAGATACGCAGTATTTT
-	many	TRBV20-1	TRBJ2-1	CSATTGGAGGSYNEQFF	TGCAGTGCTACTACAGGGGGAGCGGGAGGATCCTACAATGAGCAGTTCTTC
-	medium-sized	TRBV4-1	TRBJ2-2	CASSQEKWTGELFF	TGCGCCAGCAGCCAAGAAAAGTGGACCGGGGAGCTGTTTTTT
-	medium-sized	TRBV12-3/TRBV12-4	TRBJ2-1	CASSLTGSHNEQFF	TGTGCCAGCAGTTTAACCGGGAGCCACAATGAGCAGTTCTTC